This T cell receptor (beta chain) emerged from a study of shared clonotypes between healthy human individuals. Each subset's genomic DNA was shared equally among a number of immunoSEQ plates. Generated by immunoSEQ multiplex PCR, the TCRdb table keeps only in-frame clones and is missing some. Here the sample spans more than 1.2 million clones, 98% being singletons. The CDR3 contains 14 residues. Germline CDR1 reads SGHVS; CDR2 reads FNYEAQ. V dropped 5 bases and J dropped 4; count of bases not matched to a gene: 1. Every donor, a Caucasian adult, lived in Nashville, Tennessee. The chain uses TRBV7-6 and TRBJ2-7; 14 positions match TRBD2. The TCR comes from a man aged 25 to 40 in good health. Sequencing used naive CD4+ T cells sorted from blood. Subset denoted: CD45RA+ positively selected. The CDR3 DNA follows: TGTGCCAGCAGCCGGACTAGCGGGGGGTACGAGCAGTACTTC. Translation gives CASSRTSGGYEQYF.